These 23 T cell receptor beta chains were all obtained from the same sample, sequenced in a study of shared clonotypes between healthy human individuals. TCRdb keeps only in-frame clones here, not all; method: immunoSEQ multiplex PCR. The table shows some 2,000,000 clones, with over 85% occurring only once. Terminally differentiated effector memory CD45RA+ cells were excluded from the naive CD8 cells, which were CD45RO-negative and positively selected for CCR7. The sequencing sample was made of naive CD8+ T cells sorted from blood. Receptors were obtained from a man aged 18 to 35 in good health.

V is TRBV19 and J is TRBJ1-2, with 8 bases that match TRBD1. V gave up 6 bases and J gave up 8 bases; unmatched junction bases: 11. The CDR3 sequence is 14 residues long. Germline CDR1 and CDR2: LNHDA and SQIVND (reference sequence). CDR3 residues: CASRPTATGDGYTF. The CDR3 DNA sequence: TGTGCCAGTAGACCAACTGCGACAGGGGACGGCTACACCTTC. Full variable domain (missing parts from reference TRBV19 and TRBJ1-2): DGGITQSPKYLFRKEGQNVTLSCEQNLNHDAMYWYRQDPGQGLRLIYYSQIVNDFQKGDIAEGYSVSREKKESFPLTVTSAQKNPTAFYLCASRPTATGDGYTFGSGTRLTVV.

The gene calls are TRBV4-1 and TRBJ2-7, with D unclear. Looked up from germline, CDR1 is MGHRA and CDR2 is YSYEKL. The CDR3 consists of 13 residues. Between the trimmed V and J ends, which lost 1 base and 6 bases, there was a span of 10 bases. Written as DNA, the CDR3 is TGCGCCAGCAGCCAAGGAGTGGGCCTCGAGCAGTACTTC. The encoded protein is CASSQGVGLEQYF.

The chain uses TRBV5-6 and TRBJ2-1, with D tentatively TRBD1 (6 bases). V gave up 6 bases and J gave up 0 bases, with 10 bases separating them. The CDR3 totals 14 residues. Looked up from germline, CDR1 is SGHDT and CDR2 is YYEEEE. CDR3 nucleotides: TGTGCCAGCACAACAGGGAGCTCCTACAATGAGCAGTTCTTC. This gives the protein CASTTGSSYNEQFF.

A note on this clone: The identical CDR3 is also encoded by other nucleotide sequences in the sample. The gene calls are TRBV6-1 and TRBJ2-7; 8 nucleotides match TRBD1. Germline V gives CDR1 MNHNS, CDR2 SASEGT. V shed 6 bases, J shed 2 bases, and the junction held 6 bases outside the gene matches. The CDR3 sequence is 14 residues long. CDR3 residues: CASRPGQGPYEQYF. CDR3 DNA sequence: TGTGCCAGCAGACCCGGACAGGGTCCCTACGAGCAGTACTTC.

The chain joins TRBV5-4 to TRBJ1-2, with a tentative D call TRBD1 (6 bases). The CDR3 sequence is 19 residues long. Germline V CDR1 and CDR2: SGHNT, YYREEE (reference sequence). The V end lost 0 bases, the J end lost 8 bases, and 29 bases lay between the germline ends. CDR3 amino acids: CASSLGWGSGAVDRQGYTF. The CDR3 region has the DNA TGTGCCAGCAGCTTGGGGTGGGGGTCAGGGGCCGTCGACCGTCAGGGCTACACCTTC.

In its sample, this clone was seen a few times. V usage is TRBV29-1 and J usage is TRBJ2-7, with a tentative D call TRBD2 (6 bases). The ends were cut back, 4 bases at V and 1 base at J, with 20 bases in the middle. From germline, CDR1 is SQVTM and CDR2 ANQGSEA. This CDR3 is built from 16 residues. As DNA, the CDR3 is TGCAGCGTTGCCCGCCTGGGCGGGGAGCTGTCCTACGAGCAGTACTTC. This codes for CSVARLGGELSYEQYF.

Concerning this clone itself: The same CDR3 also results from other DNA sequences found in this sample. V is TRBV27 and J is TRBJ2-7, with 10 nucleotides matching TRBD2. The CDR3 runs 14 residues. Germline V gives CDR1 MNHEY, CDR2 SMNVEV (reference sequence). With V trimmed by 6 bases and J by 1 base, 3 bases remained unmatched. The CDR3 DNA reads TGTGCCAGCAGCCTTAGCGGGGGGTCCTACGAGCAGTACTTC. Residues: CASSLSGGSYEQYF.

The rearrangement links TRBV2 to TRBJ2-1; 11 positions agree with TRBD1. Germline V gives CDR1 SNHLY, CDR2 FYNNEI. The CDR3 sequence is 14 residues long. V was pared by 7 bases and J by 8 bases, with 7 bases of the junction left unmatched. The CDR3 sequence: CASIGQGAKDEQFF. As DNA, the CDR3 is TGTGCCAGCATAGGACAGGGGGCAAAGGATGAGCAGTTCTTC.

The CDR3: CASSDRTDTEAFF. CDR3 in DNA: TGTGCCAGCAGTGATCGGACGGACACTGAAGCTTTCTTT. The J gene is TRBJ1-1, the V gene TRBV6-1; D gene unclear. Trimming took off 3 bases at V and 3 bases at J, with 8 bases between the two ends. CDR3 length: 13 amino acids. Germline V gene data show CDR1 as MNHNS and CDR2 as SASEGT.

The chain links TRBV30 to TRBJ1-2; 7 bases align to TRBD1. J was trimmed by 4 bases and V by 5 bases; bases with no gene match: 13. Germline-derived CDR1 and CDR2 are GTSNPN and SVGIG (reference sequence). CDR3 length: 15 amino acids. The CDR3 bases are TGTGCCTGGGGGGACCGGGACAGTCGGTTCTATGGCTACACCTTC. The encoded protein is CAWGDRDSRFYGYTF.

This chain links TRBV6-6 with TRBJ1-5; D gene uncertain. V lost 11 bases to trimming and J lost 7 bases, with 18 bases between them. In germline, CDR1 is MNHNY, CDR2 SVGAGI (reference sequence). This CDR3 comprises 13 residues. CDR3 coding DNA: TGTGCCTGTTGGGGAGTAGGGTACCAGCCCCAGCATTTT. Amino acid sequence: CACWGVGYQPQHF.

This clone has a single count. The chain has TRBV30 and TRBJ1-1; D is uncertain. Looked up from germline, CDR1 is GTSNPN and CDR2 is SVGIG (reference sequence). Trimming removed 6 bases from V and 6 bases from J, with 14 bases in between. This CDR3 has 12 amino acids. The CDR3 DNA is TGTGCCTGCCAGGCCGCGCGGGCTGAAGCTTTCTTT. Residues: CACQAARAEAFF.

This clone was seen only once. The chain recombines TRBV5-1 with TRBJ1-2; D gene unclear. Germline-derived CDR1 and CDR2 are SGHRS and YFSETQ. V gave up 3 bases and J gave up 2 bases, with 11 bases separating them. This CDR3 is built from 14 residues. CDR3 region: CASSWPPTNYGYTF. The CDR3 coding sequence is TGCGCCAGCAGCTGGCCCCCCACGAACTATGGCTACACCTTC.

V gene TRBV11-2 combines with J gene TRBJ1-2; perhaps TRBD1 as D (6 bases). The CDR3 spans 15 residues. Germline V CDR1 and CDR2: SGHAT, FQNNGV. With 5 bases removed from V and 3 bases from J, the gap between germline ends came to 16 bases. CDR3: CASSPLDRTYYGYTF. The CDR3 bases are TGTGCCAGCAGCCCCCTCGACAGGACCTACTATGGCTACACCTTC.

This clone has just one count. The V call is TRBV10-2, the J call TRBJ1-1, with D uncertain. The germline V and J ends were trimmed by 3 bases and 5 bases, with 7 bases remaining between them. This CDR3 is 12 amino acids long. In germline, CDR1 is WSHSY, CDR2 SAAADI. The CDR3 DNA is TGCGCCAGCAGTGATGATAGGACTGAAGCTTTCTTT. Translated: CASSDDRTEAFF.

About this clone itself: Different DNA sequences within this sample yield the same CDR3. The genes are TRBV7-9 and TRBJ2-7; D remains ambiguous. Trimming cost V 4 bases and J 0 bases, with 4 bases left between them. The germline V gene encodes CDR1 SEHNR and CDR2 FQNEAQ (reference sequence). There are 12 residues in the CDR3. CDR3 region: CASSWTSYEQYF. DNA of the CDR3: TGTGCCAGCAGCTGGACCTCCTACGAGCAGTACTTC.

The gene calls are TRBV7-9 and TRBJ2-1, with D tentatively TRBD1 (6 bases). Trimming cost V 0 bases and J 7 bases, with 16 bases left between them. The germline V gene encodes CDR1 SEHNR and CDR2 FQNEAQ (reference sequence). The CDR3 contains 16 residues. CDR3 sequence (DNA): TGTGCCAGCAGCTTAGCGATCGCAGGGGAAGTGAATGAGCAGTTCTTC. Translation gives CASSLAIAGEVNEQFF.

This clone was recorded once. The chain is built from TRBV5-8 and TRBJ2-3, with 8 bases lining up with TRBD1. Germline CDR1 is SGHTS and CDR2 is YDEGEE. Trimming removed 3 bases from V and 2 bases from J; junction bases left unmatched: 5. This CDR3 region has 15 residues. In DNA form, the CDR3 reads TGTGCCAGCAGCTCCCCGGGACAGGACACAGATACGCAGTATTTT. As protein: CASSSPGQDTDTQYF.

The chain joins TRBV4-3 to TRBJ1-1; possibly TRBD1 for D (6 bases). The CDR3 contains 14 residues. V lost 0 bases and J lost 6, with 11 bases in between. Germline V lookup: CDR1 LGHNA, CDR2 YSLEER. In DNA, the CDR3 is TGCGCCAGCAGCCAAGATGAGGGGGGCCCTGAAGCTTTCTTT. It specifies CASSQDEGGPEAFF.

The chain combines TRBV13 with TRBJ2-2; 7 nucleotides agree with TRBD2. Per the germline V gene, CDR1 is PRHDT and CDR2 is FYEKMQ (reference sequence). J lost 4 bases, V lost 6 bases, and 8 bases had no gene match. The CDR3 runs 15 residues. The DNA of the CDR3 is TGTGCCAGCAGGGATTCTCTAGCGGCCACCGGGGAGCTGTTTTTT. Its protein product is CASRDSLAATGELFF.

V usage is TRBV25-1 and J usage is TRBJ1-4, with 9 bases that match TRBD1. Per the germline V gene, CDR1 is MGHDK and CDR2 is SYGVNS. CDR3 size: 15 residues. After removal of 5 bases from V and 4 bases from J, the junction contained 5 bases not matched to a gene. The chain's CDR3 is CASSLGTGFNEKLFF. CDR3 nucleotide sequence: TGTGCCAGCAGTCTGGGGACAGGGTTTAATGAAAAACTGTTTTTT.

V gene TRBV5-6 combines with J gene TRBJ1-1; D is ambiguous. The CDR3 length is 14 residues. V was cut by 3 bases and J by 5 bases, with 14 bases left in between. Germline loops: CDR1 SGHDT, CDR2 YYEEEE. Written as DNA, the CDR3 is TGTGCCAGCAGCTCCCTGGGGTACGGAACTGAAGCTTTCTTT. The encoded protein is CASSSLGYGTEAFF. Full variable domain (missing parts from reference TRBV5-6 and TRBJ1-1): DAGVTQSPTHLIKTRGQQVTLRCSPKSGHDTVSWYQQALGQGPQFIFQYYEEEERQRGNFPDRFSGHQFPNYSSELNVNALLLGDSALYLCASSSLGYGTEAFFGQGTRLTVV.

The chain is built from TRBV2 and TRBJ2-1; D not certain. The CDR3 extends over 13 amino acids. V lost 6 bases, J lost 0 bases, and 6 bases lay in between. CDR1 is SNHLY and CDR2 is FYNNEI in the germline V gene. DNA of the CDR3: TGTGCCAGCAGACTGATCTCCTACAATGAGCAGTTCTTC. This translates into CASRLISYNEQFF.